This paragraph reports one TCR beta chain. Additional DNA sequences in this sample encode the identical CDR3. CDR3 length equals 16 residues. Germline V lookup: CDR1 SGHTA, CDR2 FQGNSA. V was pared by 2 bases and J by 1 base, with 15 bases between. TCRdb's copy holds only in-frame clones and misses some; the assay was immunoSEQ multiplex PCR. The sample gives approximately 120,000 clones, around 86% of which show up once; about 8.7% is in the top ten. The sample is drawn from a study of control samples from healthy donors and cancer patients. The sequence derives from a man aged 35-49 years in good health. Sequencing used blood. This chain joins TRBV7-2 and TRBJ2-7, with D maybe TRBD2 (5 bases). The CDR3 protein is CASSLTAGLSSYEQYF. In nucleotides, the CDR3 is TGTGCCAGCAGCTTAACGGCGGGTCTATCTTCCTACGAGCAGTACTTC.